Below, one TCR beta chain is given with its context. Its antigen is undetermined. With 60 Vbeta and 13 Jbeta primers, the PCR was carried out. Profiling relied on immunoSEQ multiplex PCR, and the TCRdb table lists in-frame clones only, not all of them. The sample includes under 150,000 clones, about 76% of them seen just once. These data originate in a study of cytomegalovirus exposure and HLA in healthy donors. Study-wide points: Earlier analysis looked at TCR beta V segments, and most were productive about 90% or about 30% of the time. Confirmation in vitro established that a few CMV-associated chains were specific for CMV antigens. More than 150 TCR beta chains were listed as cytomegalovirus-associated.

Germline V gene sequence: CDR1 MNHEY, CDR2 SMNVEV (reference sequence). V was trimmed by 2 bases and J by 7 bases, leaving 14 bases between them. CDR3 length: 14 amino acids. Each donor was healthy, and each was a bone marrow donor. The gene calls are TRBV27 and TRBJ2-5; a possible D gene is TRBD1 (7 bases). The source material was PBMCs. The receptor was derived from a man younger than 35 in good health and CMV-seronegative. CDR3 amino acids: CASSLTTGEATQYF. DNA of the CDR3: TGTGCCAGCAGTTTAACCACAGGGGAGGCGACCCAGTACTTC.